The entry below gives a single T cell receptor beta chain sequence along with its context. Its cognate antigen is unknown. This sample stems from a study of vaccination effects on CD4 cells after COVID-19. The CDR3 has 14 residues. Between the trimmed V and J ends, which lost 2 bases and 0 bases, there was a span of 8 bases. CDR1 is MNHNY and CDR2 is SVGAGI in the germline V gene (reference sequence). Clones were sequenced by immunoSEQ multiplex PCR, and TCRdb holds only the in-frame ones, with some missing. In the table there are about 46,000 clones, around 70% of which are singletons. Sequencing was preceded by expansion of antigen-specific CD4+ T cells with viral peptide pools in the ViraFEST assay. A 10-day culture period preceded the isolation of CD4+ T cells. The participants, recipients of two vaccine doses, got either BNT162b2 or mRNA-1273. Study-wide results and caveats: Marked clonal contraction was seen in infection- and vaccine-induced clones late after vaccination.

The starting material was CD4+ T cells from PBMCs cultured with HCoV-OC43 spike peptides, obtained after COVID-19 vaccination. The subset here: HCoV-OC43 spike overlapping peptide pool stimulation. The clonotype comes from a human donor who received a COVID-19 vaccine. The V gene is TRBV6-6, the J gene TRBJ2-7; no clear D. The DNA for the CDR3 is TGTGCCAGCAGTTACCTAAGGAGCTCCTACGAGCAGTACTTC. It codes for CASSYLRSSYEQYF.